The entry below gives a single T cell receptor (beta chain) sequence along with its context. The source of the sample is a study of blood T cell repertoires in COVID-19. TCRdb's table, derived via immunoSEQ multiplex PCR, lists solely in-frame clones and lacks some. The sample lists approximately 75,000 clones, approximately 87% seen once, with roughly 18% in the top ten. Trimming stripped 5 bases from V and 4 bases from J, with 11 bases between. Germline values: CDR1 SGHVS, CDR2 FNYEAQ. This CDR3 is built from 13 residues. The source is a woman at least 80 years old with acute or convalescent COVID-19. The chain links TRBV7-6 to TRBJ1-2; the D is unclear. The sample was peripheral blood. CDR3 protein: CASSLTELYGYTF. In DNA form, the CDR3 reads TGTGCCAGCAGCCTAACTGAGCTCTATGGCTACACCTTC.